Shown below are 9 T cell receptor beta chains from a single sample sequenced in a study of T-cell reconstitution after alpha-beta-depleted transplantation in children. Using unique molecular identifiers, the investigators prepared the TCRbeta library. A single record per CDR3 protein comes from TCRdb applying MiXCR to the PCR reads. The table lists about 1,000,000 distinct CDR3 sequences, about 29% of them singletons. This material consisted of PBMCs, mostly from graft donor cells, taken 360 days after TCRalphabeta/CD19-depleted stem cell transplant. These receptor sequences come from a boy younger than two who had a stem cell transplant for SCID, so the T cells may come from the graft donor.

In its sample, this clonotype was seen a few times. The genes are TRBV5-5 and TRBJ2-2; the match to TRBD2 covers 10 bases. Germline V gene lookup returns CDR1 SGHKS and CDR2 YYEKEE (reference sequence). CDR3 size: 16 residues. V trimming: 0 bases; J trimming: 8 bases; junction bases outside the gene matches: 7. The CDR3 here is CASSLALAGSLGELFF. The CDR3 DNA reads as TGTGCCAGCAGCTTGGCACTAGCGGGGTCTTTAGGGGAGCTGTTTTTT.

This sequence joins TRBV4-1 and TRBJ2-1; the D gene could be TRBD1 or TRBD2 (5 bases each). The CDR3 is 12 amino acids. The germline CDR1 and CDR2 sequences are MGHRA and YSYEKL. The V and J ends lost 5 bases and 10 bases respectively, with 12 bases between them. CDR3 DNA sequence: TGCGCCAGCAGCGTCCCCCGGGGCGAGCAGTTCTTC. Translation gives CASSVPRGEQFF.

Comments on this clonotype: A junction end diverges from the germline sequence, so it may reflect a read error. This chain links TRBV20-1 with TRBJ2-5, with a tentative D call TRBD2 (5 bases). Per the germline V gene, CDR1 is DFQATT and CDR2 is SNEGSKA (reference sequence). The length of the CDR3 is 12 residues. The CDR3 nucleotides are TGCAGTGCTAGCTTGGCGGGTGAGACCCGGTACTTC. The encoded protein is CSASLAGETRYF.

V is TRBV20-1 and J is TRBJ1-5; 11 positions match TRBD1. Germline-derived CDR1 and CDR2 are DFQATT and SNEGSKA (reference sequence). The CDR3 is made up of 16 amino acids. V was clipped by 5 bases and J by 0 bases; unmatched bases: 6. Here the CDR3 reads CSAEDRGRVSNQPQHF. In DNA, the CDR3 is TGCAGTGCTGAGGACAGGGGGCGGGTTAGCAATCAGCCCCAGCATTTT.

This clonotype came up a few times. The rearrangement uses TRBV27 and TRBJ2-7, with D tentatively TRBD2 (5 bases). CDR1 is MNHEY, CDR2 SMNVEV, per germline (reference sequence). CDR3 length equals 14 residues. V lost 4 bases, J lost 7 bases, and 17 bases lay in between. In DNA, the CDR3 is TGTGCCAGCAGTTGGCGGGCAGGTAATCCAGAGCAGTACTTC. This translates into CASSWRAGNPEQYF.

This clonotype was recorded a few times. V gene TRBV2 combines with J gene TRBJ2-2; tentative D call: TRBD2 (5 bases). CDR1 is SNHLY and CDR2 is FYNNEI in the germline V gene. The V end was cut by 6 bases, the J end by 3 bases, with 11 bases between. The CDR3 consists of 14 residues. This CDR3 is CASRALRDTGELFF. DNA of the CDR3: TGTGCCAGCAGAGCCTTGAGGGACACCGGGGAGCTGTTTTTT.

The V gene is TRBV5-1, the J gene TRBJ2-5; D is uncertain. CDR3 length: 14 residues. V was trimmed by 0 bases and J by 1 base, leaving 7 bases between them. The germline CDR1 and CDR2 sequences are SGHRS and YFSETQ. This CDR3 is CASSLDPFQETQYF. The CDR3 DNA reads as TGCGCCAGCAGCTTGGATCCGTTCCAAGAGACCCAGTACTTC.

There are many counts of this clonotype. The junction does not match germline at one end; this may be a read error. This chain links TRBV5-1 with TRBJ2-7, with TRBD1 matching over 7 bases. Germline V gene lookup returns CDR1 SGHRS and CDR2 YFSETQ. The CDR3 covers 13 residues. The CDR3 DNA sequence: TGTGCCAGCAGTTTGTGGACAGGCTACGAGCAGTACTTC. Translating gives CASSLWTGYEQYF.

The sample holds many counts of this clonotype. The chain carries TRBV20-1 and TRBJ2-3, with D uncertain. This CDR3 contains 17 residues. Germline V gene data show CDR1 as DFQATT and CDR2 as SNEGSKA (reference sequence). V lost 1 base and J lost 0, with 17 bases in between. The CDR3 loop is CSARGQYSRASTDTQYF. In nucleotides, the CDR3 is TGCAGTGCTAGAGGGCAGTACTCCCGTGCTAGCACAGATACGCAGTATTTT.